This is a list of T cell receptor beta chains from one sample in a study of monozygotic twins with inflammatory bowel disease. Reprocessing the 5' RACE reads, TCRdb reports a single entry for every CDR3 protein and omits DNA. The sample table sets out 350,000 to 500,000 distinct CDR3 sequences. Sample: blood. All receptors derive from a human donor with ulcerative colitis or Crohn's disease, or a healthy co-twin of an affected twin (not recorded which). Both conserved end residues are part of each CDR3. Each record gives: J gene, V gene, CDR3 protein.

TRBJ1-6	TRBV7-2	CASSLGRTNNSPLHF
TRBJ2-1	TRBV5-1	CASNLDRGAEQFF
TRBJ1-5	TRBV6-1	CASSGRVTGQIFSNQPQHF
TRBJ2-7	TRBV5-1	CASSKSGRRYSYEQYF
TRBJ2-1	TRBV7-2	CASSLLSGGHNEQFF
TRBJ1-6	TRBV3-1	CASNLGTGLTSPLHF
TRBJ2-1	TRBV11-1	CASSLETGGYNEQFF
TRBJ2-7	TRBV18	CASLPPLGSLTSSYEQYF
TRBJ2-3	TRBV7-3	CASSLQVRDTQYF
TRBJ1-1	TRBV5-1	CASTATGRYTEAFF
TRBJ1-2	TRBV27	CASSFGGQNYDGYTF
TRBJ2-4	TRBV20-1	CSASPSVIAKNIQYF
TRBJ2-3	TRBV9	CASSLHWGTATYNRTQYF
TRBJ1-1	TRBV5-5	CASSWTVRAEAFF
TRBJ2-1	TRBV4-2	CASSQNLAGNNEQFF
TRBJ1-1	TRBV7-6	CASSFAGHPTLNTEAFF
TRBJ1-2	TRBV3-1	CASGRGPNYGYTF
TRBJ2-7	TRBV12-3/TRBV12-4	CASSSPTGREQYF
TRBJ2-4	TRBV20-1	CSAIRDRGGIQYF
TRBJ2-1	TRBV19	CASSRSGTSGDLYEQFF
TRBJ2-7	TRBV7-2	CASSLLDSGTVEYEQYF
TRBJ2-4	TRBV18	CASSPGTRNIQYF
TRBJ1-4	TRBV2	CASSEWVLSEKLFF
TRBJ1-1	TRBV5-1	CTSSFTDSNTEAFF
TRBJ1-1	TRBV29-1	CSVVTAPERAFF
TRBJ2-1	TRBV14	CASSQTGGASYNEQFF
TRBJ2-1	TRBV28	CASRESGRIYNEQFF
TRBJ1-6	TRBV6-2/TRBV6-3	CASTTGRATNRSPLHF
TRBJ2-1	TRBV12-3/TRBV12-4	CASSLKGMQFF
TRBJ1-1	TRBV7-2	CASSSMGHPNTEAFF
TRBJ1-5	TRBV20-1	CSASGGDLQPQHF
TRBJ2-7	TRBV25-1	CASSEVGASNEQYF
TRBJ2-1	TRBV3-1	CASSPSGGGSYNEQFF
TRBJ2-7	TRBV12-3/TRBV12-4	CASSSEAGAYYEQYF
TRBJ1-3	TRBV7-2	CASSPNMAGNTIYF
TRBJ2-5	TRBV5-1	CASTPLAGQETQYF
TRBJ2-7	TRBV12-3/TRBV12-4	CASSGGLAGAGYEQYF
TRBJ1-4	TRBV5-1	CASREGAFNEKLFF
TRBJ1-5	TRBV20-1	CSARPLSNQPQHF
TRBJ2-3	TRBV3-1	CASSSWESDTDTQYF
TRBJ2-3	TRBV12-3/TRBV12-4	CASSVDTSMDTQYF
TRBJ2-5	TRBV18	CASSSDSGETQYF
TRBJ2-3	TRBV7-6	CASRNPGSYTDTQYF
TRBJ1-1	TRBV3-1	CASSSRDRGLGTEAFF
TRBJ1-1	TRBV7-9	CASSLFTGDTEAFF
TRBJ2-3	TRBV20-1	CSATLREGPTDTQYF